The 28 T cell receptor beta chains below come from one sample, sequenced in a study of sequential checkpoint blockade in melanoma. The treatment: randomized to nivolumab then ipilimumab (arm A) or the reverse (arm B). Repertoires were generated with immunoSEQ multiplex PCR, while TCRdb's copy carries only in-frame clones and drops some. The sample carries about 9,200 clones, approximately 25% recorded once. This specimen consisted of tumor tissue (inferred from file names), obtained from a patient given nivolumab and ipilimumab in sequence. The source of these receptors is a human donor with melanoma.

This clone has just a few counts. The rearrangement joins TRBV6-8 to TRBJ2-3; unclear D gene. There are 14 residues in the CDR3. The V gene's germline CDR1 is MNHGY and CDR2 SAAAGT. V was clipped by 9 bases and J by 2 bases, with 15 bases between them. The CDR3 nucleotides are TGTGCCAGTAAGCAGTCACCCCTCACAGATACGCAGTATTTT. It yields the protein CASKQSPLTDTQYF.

This clone was detected ten times or more. The gene calls are TRBV6-8 and TRBJ2-2; unclear D gene. The CDR3 spans 12 residues. CDR1 is MNHGY and CDR2 is SAAAGT in the germline V gene. V lost 7 bases to trimming and J lost 6 bases, with 9 bases between them. This CDR3 is CASNLQAGELFF. The CDR3, as DNA: TGTGCCAGCAACTTACAAGCCGGGGAGCTGTTTTTT.

This chain links TRBV10-2 with TRBJ2-2, with a tentative D call TRBD2 (5 bases). Germline assignment: CDR1 WSHSY and CDR2 SAAADI. Deletions cut 2 bases from V and 2 bases from J, with 6 bases between. The CDR3 is 14 residues long. As DNA, the CDR3 is TGCGCCAGCAGTGAGCCGGGAAACACCGGGGAGCTGTTTTTT. Residues: CASSEPGNTGELFF.

This clone was seen ten or more times. V gene TRBV11-3 combines with J gene TRBJ1-1; D is possibly TRBD1 (5 bases). CDR1 is SGHNT and CDR2 is YENEEA in the germline V gene. The germline V and J ends were trimmed by 6 bases and 3 bases, with 23 bases remaining between them. The CDR3 has 17 residues. DNA for the CDR3: TGTGCCAGCAGGGCACATCGTCAGGGCGTTGTGGACACTGAAGCTTTCTTT. As protein: CASRAHRQGVVDTEAFF.

A few counts support this clone. This chain links TRBV28 with TRBJ2-7; 7 nucleotides align to TRBD1. Losses at the gene ends were 5 bases for V and 5 bases for J; bases not matched to a gene: 9. The CDR3 loop spans 14 amino acids. Germline CDR1 MDHEN, CDR2 SYDVKM. CDR3 DNA sequence: TGTGCCAGCAGTCCCCTCGGGACAGTTAACGAGCAGTACTTC. This gives the protein CASSPLGTVNEQYF.

This clone was detected a few times. The CDR3 DNA is TGTGCCAGCAGTTTGGTACAGACGGTAAGCAATCAGCCCCAGCATTTT. Amino acid sequence: CASSLVQTVSNQPQHF. The chain recombines TRBV28 with TRBJ1-5; D is unresolved. The germline V gene encodes CDR1 MDHEN and CDR2 SYDVKM. The CDR3 covers 16 residues. The V end lost 3 bases, the J end lost 1 base, and 13 bases lay between the germline ends.

The V and J genes are TRBV5-1 and TRBJ1-2; 7 bases map to TRBD1. This CDR3 contains 14 residues. The germline gives CDR1 SGHRS, CDR2 YFSETQ. The J segment lost 0 bases and the V segment lost 3 bases, leaving 2 bases of the junction unmatched. This chain's CDR3 is CASSSGGSNYGYTF. DNA of the CDR3: TGCGCCAGCAGCTCAGGGGGATCTAACTATGGCTACACCTTC.

This clone is termed medium-sized. The chain joins TRBV6-8 to TRBJ2-1; 7 bases align to TRBD2. CDR1 and CDR2 (germline): MNHGY, SAAAGT. The CDR3 has 13 residues. Trimming took 10 bases from V and 4 from J; bases not matched to a gene: 7. CDR3 residues: CAIGEGVYNEQFF. CDR3 DNA sequence: TGTGCCATCGGGGAGGGTGTTTACAATGAGCAGTTCTTC.

This clone was recorded a few times. The chain uses TRBV6-1 and TRBJ2-3; tentative D call: TRBD2 (5 bases). Trimming shortened V by 1 base and J by 6 bases, and 5 bases separated the two germline ends. This CDR3 has 12 residues. Germline V CDR1 and CDR2: MNHNS, SASEGT. The CDR3 reads CASSEGGDTQYF. The CDR3 DNA is TGTGCCAGCAGTGAAGGAGGGGATACGCAGTATTTT.

The chain employs TRBV18 and TRBJ2-5; no clear D gene. Trimming stripped 0 bases from V and 3 bases from J, with 8 bases between. Germline lookup yields CDR1 KGHSH and CDR2 LQKENI. CDR3 length: 14 residues. CDR3 DNA: TGTGCCAGCTCACCACCGACCCGTAAAGAGACCCAGTACTTC. This sequence encodes CASSPPTRKETQYF.

This clone has only a few counts. The genes are TRBV6-8 and TRBJ1-1; 7 bases match TRBD1. In germline, CDR1 is MNHGY, CDR2 SAAAGT. V shed 5 bases, J shed 3 bases, and the junction held 12 bases outside the gene matches. The CDR3 has 16 residues. This CDR3 is CASSARGDRADTEAFF. CDR3 sequence (DNA): TGTGCCAGCAGTGCAAGGGGAGACAGGGCTGACACTGAAGCTTTCTTT.

Sample share makes this clone medium-sized (0.01 to 0.1%). The chain employs TRBV11-3 and TRBJ2-2; 10 bases line up with TRBD1. V shed 6 bases, J shed 4 bases, and the junction held 17 bases outside the gene matches. Germline V gene sequence: CDR1 SGHNT, CDR2 YENEEA. This CDR3 has 19 residues. The chain's CDR3 is CASSTGTGVGMGFTGELFF. The CDR3 nucleotides are TGTGCCAGCAGTACCGGGACAGGGGTAGGGATGGGGTTCACCGGGGAGCTGTTTTTT.

This clone appeared a few times. The DNA is left out, because the CDR3 cannot be placed on it with certainty; the CDR3 is given as TCRdb lists it. V and J are TRBV28 and TRBJ2-4. Germline assignment: CDR1 MDHEN and CDR2 SYDVKM. The CDR3 comprises 16 residues, both ends counted. Here the CDR3 reads CASSSSTRLAKNIQYF.

The chain uses TRBV29-1 and TRBJ2-7; 12 bases line up with TRBD1. V shed 5 bases, J shed 5 bases, and the junction held 7 bases outside the gene matches. The CDR3 contains 14 residues. The V gene's germline CDR1 is SQVTM and CDR2 ANQGSEA. In DNA form, the CDR3 reads TGCAGCGTTACACACGGGACAGGGGGCCACGAGCAGTACTTC. It yields the protein CSVTHGTGGHEQYF.

The genes are TRBV6-8 and TRBJ1-4; possibly TRBD1 for D (5 bases). Per the germline V gene, CDR1 is MNHGY and CDR2 is SAAAGT. This CDR3 has 14 amino acids. V lost 8 bases, J lost 7 bases, and 17 bases lay in between. CDR3 residues: CASQPGGYGEKLFF. The CDR3 DNA follows: TGTGCCAGCCAACCTGGGGGGTACGGTGAAAAACTGTTTTTT.

The V and J genes are TRBV6-8 and TRBJ2-2, with a tentative D call TRBD1 (5 bases). The length of the CDR3 is 14 residues. V was trimmed by 5 bases and J by 6 bases, leaving 13 bases between them. From germline, CDR1 is MNHGY and CDR2 SAAAGT. The CDR3 is CASSESRAAGELFF. The CDR3, as DNA: TGTGCCAGCAGTGAGAGCAGGGCGGCCGGGGAGCTGTTTTTT.

This clone came up many times. The chain combines TRBV11-3 with TRBJ2-2; D assignment may be TRBD1 or TRBD2 (5 bases each). The CDR3 has 16 residues. Germline V gives CDR1 SGHNT, CDR2 YENEEA. The V gene lost 5 bases and the J gene lost 4 bases, with 17 bases spanning the gap. The CDR3 loop reads CASSPPGARGTGELFF. In nucleotides, the CDR3 is TGTGCCAGCAGCCCACCCGGGGCACGGGGCACCGGGGAGCTGTTTTTT.

The chain carries TRBV29-1 and TRBJ2-3; possibly TRBD1 or TRBD2 for D (6 bases each). With 7 bases removed from V and 0 bases from J, the gap between germline ends came to 20 bases. The CDR3 is 16 residues long. Per germline, CDR1 SQVTM and CDR2 ANQGSEA. Here the CDR3 DNA reads TGCAGCGGCAACCGCGGGACACTGGGTAGCACAGATACGCAGTATTTT. This codes for CSGNRGTLGSTDTQYF.

J is TRBJ2-1 and V is TRBV14, with D possibly being TRBD1 (6 bases). Between the trimmed V and J ends, which lost 1 base and 4 bases, there was a span of 14 bases. The CDR3 sequence is 16 residues long. Germline CDR1 SGHDN, CDR2 FVKESK. The CDR3 is CASSQGGTGTYNEQFF. The CDR3 bases are TGTGCCAGCAGCCAAGGGGGAACAGGGACGTACAATGAGCAGTTCTTC.

This clone has a handful of counts. Mismatch with germline at one junction end may stem from a read error. The chain couples TRBV7-6 to TRBJ2-3, with D tentatively TRBD2 (5 bases). The germline V gene has CDR1 SGHVS and CDR2 FNYEAQ. This CDR3 comprises 15 residues. In nucleotides, the CDR3 is TGTGCTAGCAGCGCCGGGATCTCTAGCACAGATACGCAGTATTTT. Encoded protein: CASSAGISSTDTQYF.

This clone is medium-sized (0.01 to 0.1%) by share. The J gene is TRBJ1-1, the V gene TRBV6-8; no reliable D call. This CDR3 region has 14 residues. V lost 2 bases and J 0 bases, leaving 7 bases between the germline ends. In germline, CDR1 is MNHGY, CDR2 SAAAGT. CDR3 residues: CASSYPIMNTEAFF. The CDR3 DNA reads as TGTGCCAGCAGTTACCCGATTATGAACACTGAAGCTTTCTTT.

In its sample, this clone was seen a few times. The V call is TRBV19, the J call TRBJ2-7; D ambiguous. Trimming took off 6 bases at V and 3 bases at J, with 12 bases between the two ends. The CDR3 covers 13 residues. CDR1 is LNHDA, CDR2 SQIVND, per germline (reference sequence). Here the CDR3 reads CASSDVQGYEQYF. The CDR3 bases are TGTGCCAGTAGCGACGTACAAGGCTACGAGCAGTACTTC. The variable domain in full, with the rest retrieved from reference TRBV19 and TRBJ2-7, is DGGITQSPKYLFRKEGQNVTLSCEQNLNHDAMYWYRQDPGQGLRLIYYSQIVNDFQKGDIAEGYSVSREKKESFPLTVTSAQKNPTAFYLCASSDVQGYEQYFGPGTRLTVT.

This clone is medium-sized by share. This chain connects TRBV11-3 to TRBJ2-7; D might be TRBD1 (5 bases). The V gene lost 1 base and the J gene lost 4 bases, with 17 bases spanning the gap. The CDR3 length is 16 residues. Per germline, CDR1 SGHNT and CDR2 YENEEA. The chain's CDR3 is CASSLVRTQGVYEQYF. Here the CDR3 DNA reads TGTGCCAGCAGCTTAGTCCGCACCCAGGGCGTATACGAGCAGTACTTC.

The rearrangement uses TRBV4-1 and TRBJ2-6; D is undetermined. Germline lookup yields CDR1 MGHRA and CDR2 YSYEKL. Trimming cost V 1 base and J 0 bases, with 10 bases left between them. This CDR3 has 17 amino acids. Written as DNA, the CDR3 is TGCGCCAGCAGCCAAGGCGCAGGTCCCTCTGGGGCCAACGTCCTGACTTTC. This encodes CASSQGAGPSGANVLTF.

The chain couples TRBV11-3 to TRBJ2-5; either TRBD1 or TRBD2 may supply D (6 bases each). CDR3 length: 15 amino acids. Germline V gives CDR1 SGHNT, CDR2 YENEEA. Between the trimmed V and J ends, which lost 3 bases and 2 bases, there was a span of 13 bases. In DNA, the CDR3 is TGTGCCAGCAGCTTTCAAGGGGGGTCACAAGAGACCCAGTACTTC. It codes for CASSFQGGSQETQYF.

V gene TRBV14 combines with J gene TRBJ2-5; no definite D call. The CDR3 is made up of 15 amino acids. The V end lost 4 bases, the J end lost 2 bases, and 14 bases lay between the germline ends. Per germline, CDR1 SGHDN and CDR2 FVKESK. This chain's CDR3 is CASSRLGSEQETQYF. The CDR3 coding sequence is TGTGCCAGCAGCCGTCTTGGATCCGAACAAGAGACCCAGTACTTC.

The chain joins TRBV11-3 to TRBJ1-1; D unresolved. Germline V gene lookup returns CDR1 SGHNT and CDR2 YENEEA. V was pared by 3 bases and J by 8 bases, with 16 bases between. The CDR3 is made up of 14 amino acids. The CDR3 protein is CASSLLEAGEEAFF. For the CDR3, the DNA is TGTGCCAGCAGCTTGCTGGAGGCGGGTGAGGAAGCTTTCTTT. Full variable domain (outside the CDR3, taken from reference TRBV11-3 and TRBJ1-1): EAGVVQSPRYKIIEKKQPVAFWCNPISGHNTLYWYLQNLGQGPELLIRYENEEAVDDSQLPKDRFSAERLKGVDSTLKIQPAELGDSAVYLCASSLLEAGEEAFFGQGTRLTVV.

V usage is TRBV10-2 and J usage is TRBJ1-1; TRBD1 might be the D (5 bases). V gave up 3 bases and J gave up 0 bases, with 26 bases separating them. Germline lookup yields CDR1 WSHSY and CDR2 SAAADI. This CDR3 is 20 amino acids long. DNA for the CDR3: TGCGCCAGCAGTGACCACCGGCCCGGGGCCGGCACCTTCTTGAACACTGAAGCTTTCTTT. Protein: CASSDHRPGAGTFLNTEAFF.